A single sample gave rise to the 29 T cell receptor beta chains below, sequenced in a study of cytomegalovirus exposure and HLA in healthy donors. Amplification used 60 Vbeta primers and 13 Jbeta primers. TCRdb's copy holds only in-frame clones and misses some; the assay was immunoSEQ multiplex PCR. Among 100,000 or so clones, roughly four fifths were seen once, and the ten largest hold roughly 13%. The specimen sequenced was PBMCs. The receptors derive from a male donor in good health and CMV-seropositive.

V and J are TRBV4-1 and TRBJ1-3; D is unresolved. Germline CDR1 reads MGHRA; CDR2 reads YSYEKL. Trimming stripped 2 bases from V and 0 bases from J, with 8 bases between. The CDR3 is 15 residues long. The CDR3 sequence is CASSQILPSGNTIYF. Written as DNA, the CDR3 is TGCGCCAGCAGCCAAATACTACCCTCTGGAAACACCATATATTTT.

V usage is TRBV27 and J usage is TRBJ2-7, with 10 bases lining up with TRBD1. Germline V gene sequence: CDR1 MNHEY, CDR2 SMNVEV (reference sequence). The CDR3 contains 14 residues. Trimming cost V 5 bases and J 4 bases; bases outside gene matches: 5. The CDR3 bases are TGTGCCAGCAGTCCCTGGACAGGGGGGTACGAGCAGTACTTC. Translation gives CASSPWTGGYEQYF.

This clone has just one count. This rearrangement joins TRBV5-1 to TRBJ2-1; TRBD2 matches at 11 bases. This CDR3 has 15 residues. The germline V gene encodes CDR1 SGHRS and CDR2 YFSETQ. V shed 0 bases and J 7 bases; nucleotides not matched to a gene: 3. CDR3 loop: CASSLALAGGNEQFF. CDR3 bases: TGCGCCAGCAGCTTGGCCCTAGCGGGGGGTAATGAGCAGTTCTTC. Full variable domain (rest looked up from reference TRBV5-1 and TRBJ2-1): KAGVTQTPRYLIKTRGQQVTLSCSPISGHRSVSWYQQTPGQGLQFLFEYFSETQRNKGNFPGRFSGRQFSNSRSEMNVSTLELGDSALYLCASSLALAGGNEQFFGPGTRLTVL.

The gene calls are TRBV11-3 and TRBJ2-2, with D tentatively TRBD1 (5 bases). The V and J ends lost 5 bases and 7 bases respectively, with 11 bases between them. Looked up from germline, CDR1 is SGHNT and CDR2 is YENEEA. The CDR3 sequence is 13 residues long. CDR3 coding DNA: TGTGCCAGCAGCCCAGGGATTATCGGGGAGCTGTTTTTT. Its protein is CASSPGIIGELFF.

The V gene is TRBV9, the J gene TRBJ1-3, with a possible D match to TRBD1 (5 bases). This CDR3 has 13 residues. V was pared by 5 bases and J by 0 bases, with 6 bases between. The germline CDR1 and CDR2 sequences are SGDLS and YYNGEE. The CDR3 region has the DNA TGTGCCAGCAGGGACAACTCTGGAAACACCATATATTTT. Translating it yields CASRDNSGNTIYF.

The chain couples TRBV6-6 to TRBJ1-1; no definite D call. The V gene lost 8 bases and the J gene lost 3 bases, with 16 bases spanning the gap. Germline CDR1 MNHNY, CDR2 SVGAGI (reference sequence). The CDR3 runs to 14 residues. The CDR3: CASSPGTRYTEAFF. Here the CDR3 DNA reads TGTGCCAGCTCCCCGGGAACACGTTACACTGAAGCTTTCTTT.

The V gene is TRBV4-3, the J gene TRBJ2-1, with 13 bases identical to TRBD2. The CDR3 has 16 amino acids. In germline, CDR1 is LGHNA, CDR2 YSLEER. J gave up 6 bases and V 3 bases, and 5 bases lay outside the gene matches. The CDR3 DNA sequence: TGCGCCAGCAGCCATGGGGGACTAGCGGGGCGCAATGAGCAGTTCTTC. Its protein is CASSHGGLAGRNEQFF.

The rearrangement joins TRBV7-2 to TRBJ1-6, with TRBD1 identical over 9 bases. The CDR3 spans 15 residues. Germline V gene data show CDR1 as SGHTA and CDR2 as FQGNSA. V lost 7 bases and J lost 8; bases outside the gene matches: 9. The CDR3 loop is CASTTDRGGYSPLHF. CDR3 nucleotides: TGTGCCAGCACTACCGACAGGGGGGGCTATTCACCCCTCCACTTT.

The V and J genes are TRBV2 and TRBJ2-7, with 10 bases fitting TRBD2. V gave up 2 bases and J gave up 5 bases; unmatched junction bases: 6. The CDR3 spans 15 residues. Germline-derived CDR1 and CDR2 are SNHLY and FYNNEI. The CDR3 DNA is TGTGCCAGCAGTGAATATAGTCTAGCGGGGGACGAGCAGTACTTC. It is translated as CASSEYSLAGDEQYF.

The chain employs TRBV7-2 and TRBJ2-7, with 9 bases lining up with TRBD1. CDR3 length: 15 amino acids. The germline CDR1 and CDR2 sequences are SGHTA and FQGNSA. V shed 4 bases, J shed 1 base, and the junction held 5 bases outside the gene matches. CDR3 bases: TGTGCCAGCAGCTCAGACAGGGGGATATCCTACGAGCAGTACTTC. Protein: CASSSDRGISYEQYF. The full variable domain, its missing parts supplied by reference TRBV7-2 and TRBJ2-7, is GAGVSQSPSNKVTEKGKDVELRCDPISGHTALYWYRQSLGQGLEFLIYFQGNSAPDKSGLPSDRFSAERTGGSVSTLTIQRTQQEDSAVYLCASSSDRGISYEQYFGPGTRLTVT.

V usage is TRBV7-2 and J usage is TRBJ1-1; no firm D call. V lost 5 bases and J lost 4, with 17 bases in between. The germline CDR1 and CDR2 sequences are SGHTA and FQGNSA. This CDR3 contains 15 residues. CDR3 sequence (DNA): TGTGCCAGCAGCCCACTTCCCCGGGGAGCCACTGAAGCTTTCTTT. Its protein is CASSPLPRGATEAFF.

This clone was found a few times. CDR3 bases: TGTGCCTGGAGTCCAGGAGGTTCACCCCTCCACTTT. It encodes CAWSPGGSPLHF. V and J are TRBV30 and TRBJ1-6; D not certain. The CDR3 totals 12 residues. V was shortened by 2 bases and J by 9 bases, with 8 bases between the two germline ends. CDR1 and CDR2 (germline): GTSNPN, SVGIG (reference sequence).

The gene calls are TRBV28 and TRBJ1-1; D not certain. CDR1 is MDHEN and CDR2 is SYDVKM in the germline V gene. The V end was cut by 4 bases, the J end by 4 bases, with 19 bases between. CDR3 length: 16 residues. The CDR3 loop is CASSSYPWRSSTEAFF. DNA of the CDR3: TGTGCCAGCAGTTCTTACCCCTGGCGGTCGAGCACTGAAGCTTTCTTT.

The CDR3 is CASSSTGGGSYNSPLHF. The CDR3 nucleotides read TGTGCCAGCAGTTCCACAGGGGGCGGATCCTATAATTCACCCCTCCACTTT. The chain uses TRBV27 and TRBJ1-6, with TRBD1 matching over 9 bases. The ends lost 4 bases at V and 1 base at J; junction bases unmatched: 5. The germline CDR1 and CDR2 sequences are MNHEY and SMNVEV (reference sequence). The CDR3 totals 17 residues.

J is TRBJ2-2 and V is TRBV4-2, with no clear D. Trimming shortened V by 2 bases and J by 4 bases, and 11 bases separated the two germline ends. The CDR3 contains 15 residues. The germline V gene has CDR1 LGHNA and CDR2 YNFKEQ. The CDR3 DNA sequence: TGTGCCAGCAGCCAACAGGCTGTGAGCACCGGGGAGCTGTTTTTT. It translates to CASSQQAVSTGELFF.

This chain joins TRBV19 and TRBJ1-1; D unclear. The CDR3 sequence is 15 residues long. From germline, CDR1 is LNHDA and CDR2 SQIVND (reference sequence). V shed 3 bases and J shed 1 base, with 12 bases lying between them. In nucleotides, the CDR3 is TGTGCCAGTAGTATGATAGGAACAGAGAACACTGAAGCTTTCTTT. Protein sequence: CASSMIGTENTEAFF.

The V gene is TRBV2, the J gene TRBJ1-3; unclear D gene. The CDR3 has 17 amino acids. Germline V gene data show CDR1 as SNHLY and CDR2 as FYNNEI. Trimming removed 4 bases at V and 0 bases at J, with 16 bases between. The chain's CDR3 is CASSGYGRISSGNTIYF. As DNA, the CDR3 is TGTGCCAGCAGTGGGTACGGCAGGATTAGCTCTGGAAACACCATATATTTT.

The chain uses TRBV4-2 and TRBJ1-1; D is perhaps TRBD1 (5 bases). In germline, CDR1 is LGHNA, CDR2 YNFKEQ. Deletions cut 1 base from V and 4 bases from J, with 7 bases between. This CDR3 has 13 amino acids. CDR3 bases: TGTGCCAGCAGCCAAGGTAGGGGCACTGAAGCTTTCTTT. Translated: CASSQGRGTEAFF.

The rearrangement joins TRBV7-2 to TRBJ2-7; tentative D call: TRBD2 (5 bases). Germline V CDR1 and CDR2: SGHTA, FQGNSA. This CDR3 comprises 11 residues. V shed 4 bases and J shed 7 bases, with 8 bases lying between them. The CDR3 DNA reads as TGTGCCAGCAGCTCCTCGGGAGAGCAGTACTTC. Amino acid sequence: CASSSSGEQYF.

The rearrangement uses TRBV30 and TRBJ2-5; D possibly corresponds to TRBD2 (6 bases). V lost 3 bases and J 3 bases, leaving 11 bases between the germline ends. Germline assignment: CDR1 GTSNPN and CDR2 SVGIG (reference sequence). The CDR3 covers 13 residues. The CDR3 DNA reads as TGTGCCTGGAGATCGGCGGGGAAAGAGACCCAGTACTTC. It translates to CAWRSAGKETQYF.

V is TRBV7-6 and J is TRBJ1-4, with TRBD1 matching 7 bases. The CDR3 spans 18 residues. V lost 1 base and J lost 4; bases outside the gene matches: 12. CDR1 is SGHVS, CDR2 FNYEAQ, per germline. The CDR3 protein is CASSLGFREGAFNEKLFF. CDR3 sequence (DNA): TGTGCCAGCAGCTTAGGATTTCGCGAGGGGGCATTTAATGAAAAACTGTTTTTT.

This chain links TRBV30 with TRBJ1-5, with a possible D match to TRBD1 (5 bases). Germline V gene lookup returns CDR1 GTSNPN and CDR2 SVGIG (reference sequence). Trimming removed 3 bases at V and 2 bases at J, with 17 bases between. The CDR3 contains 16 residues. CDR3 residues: CAWSSSQGFGNQPQHF. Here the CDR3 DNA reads TGTGCCTGGAGCTCCAGCCAGGGTTTCGGCAATCAGCCCCAGCATTTT.

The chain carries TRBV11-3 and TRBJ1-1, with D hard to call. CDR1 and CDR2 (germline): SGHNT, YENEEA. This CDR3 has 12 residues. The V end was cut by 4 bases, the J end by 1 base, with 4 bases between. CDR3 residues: CASSSWNTEAFF. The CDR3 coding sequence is TGTGCCAGCAGCTCCTGGAACACTGAAGCTTTCTTT. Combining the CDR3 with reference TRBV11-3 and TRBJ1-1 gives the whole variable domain EAGVVQSPRYKIIEKKQPVAFWCNPISGHNTLYWYLQNLGQGPELLIRYENEEAVDDSQLPKDRFSAERLKGVDSTLKIQPAELGDSAVYLCASSSWNTEAFFGQGTRLTVV.

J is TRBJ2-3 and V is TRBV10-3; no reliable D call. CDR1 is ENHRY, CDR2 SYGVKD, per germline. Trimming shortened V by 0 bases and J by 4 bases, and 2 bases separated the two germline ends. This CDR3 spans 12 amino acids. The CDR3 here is CAISESSDTQYF. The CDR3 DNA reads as TGTGCCATCAGTGAGTCCTCAGATACGCAGTATTTT.

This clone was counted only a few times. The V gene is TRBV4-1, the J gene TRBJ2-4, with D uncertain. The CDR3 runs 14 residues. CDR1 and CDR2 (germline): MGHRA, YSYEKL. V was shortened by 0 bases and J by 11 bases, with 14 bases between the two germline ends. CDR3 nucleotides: TGCGCCAGCAGCCAAGAACCCCAGGAAAGAGTTCAGTACTTC. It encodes CASSQEPQERVQYF.

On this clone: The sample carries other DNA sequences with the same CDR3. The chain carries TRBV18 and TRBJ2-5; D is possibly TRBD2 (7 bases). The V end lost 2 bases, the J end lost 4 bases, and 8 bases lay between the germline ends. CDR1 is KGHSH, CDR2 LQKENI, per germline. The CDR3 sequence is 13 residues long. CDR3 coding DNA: TGTGCCAGCTCACCAAGGGGGGGAGAGACCCAGTACTTC. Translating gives CASSPRGGETQYF.

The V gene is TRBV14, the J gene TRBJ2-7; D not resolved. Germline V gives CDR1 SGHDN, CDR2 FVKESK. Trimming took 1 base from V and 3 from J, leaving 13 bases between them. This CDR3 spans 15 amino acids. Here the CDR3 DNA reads TGTGCCAGCAGCCAAGCCCAATCGGTTCGCTACGAGCAGTACTTC. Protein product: CASSQAQSVRYEQYF.

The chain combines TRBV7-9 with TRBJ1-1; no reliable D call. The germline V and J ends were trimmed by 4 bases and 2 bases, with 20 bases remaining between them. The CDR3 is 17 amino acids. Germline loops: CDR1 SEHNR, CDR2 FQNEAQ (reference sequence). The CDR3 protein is CASSSLGSLLLNTEAFF. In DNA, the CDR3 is TGTGCCAGCAGCTCCCTCGGCAGCCTACTATTAAACACTGAAGCTTTCTTT.

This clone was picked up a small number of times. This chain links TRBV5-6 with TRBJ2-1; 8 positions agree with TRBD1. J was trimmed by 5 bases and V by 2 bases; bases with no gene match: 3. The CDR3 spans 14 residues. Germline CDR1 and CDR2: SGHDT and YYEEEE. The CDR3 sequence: CASSFGTGDNEQFF. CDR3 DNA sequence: TGTGCCAGCAGCTTTGGGACAGGAGACAATGAGCAGTTCTTC.